The source of this T cell receptor beta chain is a study of cytomegalovirus exposure and HLA in healthy donors. The primer mix had 60 Vbeta and 13 Jbeta primers. Method: immunoSEQ multiplex PCR; TCRdb's copy keeps in-frame clones and lacks some. The data contain 95,000 to 110,000 clones, roughly 73% of them seen just once; the ten biggest clones take up roughly 7.8%. There are 16 residues in the CDR3. The trim removed 6 bases at V and 6 bases at J, leaving 10 bases unmatched. Per germline, CDR1 SGHRS and CDR2 YFSETQ. This rearrangement joins TRBV5-1 to TRBJ2-1; TRBD2 agrees at 12 bases. The TCR originated in a man between 25 and 39 years old in good health and CMV-seronegative. Sequencing input: PBMCs. The CDR3 bases are TGCGCCAGCAACCTCGGAGGACTAGCGGGATCCAATGAGCAGTTCTTC. Protein sequence: CASNLGGLAGSNEQFF.